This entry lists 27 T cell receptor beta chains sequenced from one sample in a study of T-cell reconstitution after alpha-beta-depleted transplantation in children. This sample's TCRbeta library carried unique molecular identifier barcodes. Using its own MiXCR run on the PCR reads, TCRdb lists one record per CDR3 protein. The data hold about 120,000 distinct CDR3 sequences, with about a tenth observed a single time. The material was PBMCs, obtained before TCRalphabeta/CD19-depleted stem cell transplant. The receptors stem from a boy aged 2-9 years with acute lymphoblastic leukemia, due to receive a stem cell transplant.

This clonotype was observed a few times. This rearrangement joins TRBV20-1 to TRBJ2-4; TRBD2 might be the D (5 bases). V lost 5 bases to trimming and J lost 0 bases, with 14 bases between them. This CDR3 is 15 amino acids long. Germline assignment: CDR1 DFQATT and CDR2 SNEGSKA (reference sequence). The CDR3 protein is CSARREGLAKNIQYF. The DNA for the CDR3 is TGCAGTGCTCGGCGTGAGGGTCTAGCCAAAAACATTCAGTACTTC.

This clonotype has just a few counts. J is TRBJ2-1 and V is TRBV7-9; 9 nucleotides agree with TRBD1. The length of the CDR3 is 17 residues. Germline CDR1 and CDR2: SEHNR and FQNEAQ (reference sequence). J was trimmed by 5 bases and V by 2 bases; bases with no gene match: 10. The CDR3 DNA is TGTGCCAGCAGCTTAAATTGGTGGGACAGGGATGACAATGAGCAGTTCTTC. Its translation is CASSLNWWDRDDNEQFF. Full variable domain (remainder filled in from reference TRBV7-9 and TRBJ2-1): DTGVSQNPRHKITKRGQNVTFRCDPISEHNRLYWYRQTLGQGPEFLTYFQNEAQLEKSRLLSDRFSAERPKGSFSTLEIQRTEQGDSAMYLCASSLNWWDRDDNEQFFGPGTRLTVL.

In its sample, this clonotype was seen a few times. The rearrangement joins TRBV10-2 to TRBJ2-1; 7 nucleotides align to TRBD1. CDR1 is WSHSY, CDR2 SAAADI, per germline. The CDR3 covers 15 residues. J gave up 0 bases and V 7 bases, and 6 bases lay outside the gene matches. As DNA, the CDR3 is TGCGCCAGCACCGTGACAGGGTTCTCCTACAATGAGCAGTTCTTC. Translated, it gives CASTVTGFSYNEQFF.

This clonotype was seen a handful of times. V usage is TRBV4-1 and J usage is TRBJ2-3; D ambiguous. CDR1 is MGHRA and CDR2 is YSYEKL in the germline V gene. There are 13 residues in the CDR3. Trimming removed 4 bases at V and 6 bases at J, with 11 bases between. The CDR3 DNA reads TGCGCCAGCAGCCCGAGGCAAGCGGATACGCAGTATTTT. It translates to CASSPRQADTQYF.

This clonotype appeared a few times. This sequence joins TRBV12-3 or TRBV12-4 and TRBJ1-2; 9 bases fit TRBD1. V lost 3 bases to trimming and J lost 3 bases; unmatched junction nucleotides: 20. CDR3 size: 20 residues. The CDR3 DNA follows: TGTGCCAGCAGTTTGGGGGGCCACAGGGGGCTGAATCCAACCCACTATGGCTACACCTTC. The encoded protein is CASSLGGHRGLNPTHYGYTF.

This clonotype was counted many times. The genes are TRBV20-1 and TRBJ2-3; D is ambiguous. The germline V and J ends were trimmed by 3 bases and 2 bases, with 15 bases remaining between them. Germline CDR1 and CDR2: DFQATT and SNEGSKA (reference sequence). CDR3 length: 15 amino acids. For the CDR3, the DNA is TGCAGTGCTAGGGCTTTTCTGGTGCCCACAGATACGCAGTATTTT. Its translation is CSARAFLVPTDTQYF.

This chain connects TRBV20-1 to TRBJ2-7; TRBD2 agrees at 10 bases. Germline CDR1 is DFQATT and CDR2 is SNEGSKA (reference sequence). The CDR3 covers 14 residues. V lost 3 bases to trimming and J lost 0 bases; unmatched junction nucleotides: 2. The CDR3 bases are TGCAGTGCTAGGACTAGCGGGCCCTCCTACGAGCAGTACTTC. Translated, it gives CSARTSGPSYEQYF.

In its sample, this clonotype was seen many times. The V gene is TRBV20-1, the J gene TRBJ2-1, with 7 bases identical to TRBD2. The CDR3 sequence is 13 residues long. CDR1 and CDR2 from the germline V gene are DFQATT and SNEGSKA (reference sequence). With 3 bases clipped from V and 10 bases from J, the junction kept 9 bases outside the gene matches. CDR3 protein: CSASEGGEEEQFF. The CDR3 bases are TGCAGTGCTAGTGAGGGAGGGGAAGAAGAGCAGTTCTTC.

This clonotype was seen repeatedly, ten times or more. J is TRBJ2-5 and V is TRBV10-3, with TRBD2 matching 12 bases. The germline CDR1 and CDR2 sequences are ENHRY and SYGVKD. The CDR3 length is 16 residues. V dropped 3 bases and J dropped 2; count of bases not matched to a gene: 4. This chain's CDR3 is CAISEALAGGQETQYF. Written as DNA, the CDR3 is TGTGCCATCAGTGAAGCCCTAGCGGGAGGGCAAGAGACCCAGTACTTC.

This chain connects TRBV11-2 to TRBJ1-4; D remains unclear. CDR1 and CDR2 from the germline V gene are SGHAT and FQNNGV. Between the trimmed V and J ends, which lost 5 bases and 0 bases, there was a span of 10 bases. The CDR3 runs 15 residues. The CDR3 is CASSPRGATNEKLFF. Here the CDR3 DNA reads TGTGCCAGCAGCCCTCGAGGTGCAACTAATGAAAAACTGTTTTTT.

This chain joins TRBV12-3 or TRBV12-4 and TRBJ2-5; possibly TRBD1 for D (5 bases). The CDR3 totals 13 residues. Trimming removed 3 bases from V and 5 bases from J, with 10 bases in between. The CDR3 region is CASSFGAPETQYF. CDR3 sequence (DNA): TGTGCCAGCAGTTTTGGGGCTCCCGAGACCCAGTACTTC.

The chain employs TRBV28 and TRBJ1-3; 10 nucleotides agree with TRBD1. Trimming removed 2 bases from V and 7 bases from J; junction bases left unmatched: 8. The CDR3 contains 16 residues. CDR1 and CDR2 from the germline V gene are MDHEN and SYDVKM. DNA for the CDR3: TGTGCCAGCAGTTTAATGGGACAGGGGTCCCTCAACACCATATATTTT. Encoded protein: CASSLMGQGSLNTIYF.

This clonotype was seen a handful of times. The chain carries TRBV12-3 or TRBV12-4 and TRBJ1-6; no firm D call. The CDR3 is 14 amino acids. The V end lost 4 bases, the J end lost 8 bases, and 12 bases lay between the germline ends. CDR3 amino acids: CASSYFNADSPLHF. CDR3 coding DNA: TGTGCCAGCAGTTACTTTAATGCGGATTCACCCCTCCACTTT.

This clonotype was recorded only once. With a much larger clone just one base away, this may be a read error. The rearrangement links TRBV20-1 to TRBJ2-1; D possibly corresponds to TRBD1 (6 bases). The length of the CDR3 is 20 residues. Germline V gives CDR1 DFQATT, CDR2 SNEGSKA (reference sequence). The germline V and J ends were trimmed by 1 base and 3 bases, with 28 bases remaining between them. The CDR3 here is CSARVFDTGIVPGHYNEQFF. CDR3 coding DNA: TGCAGTGCTAGAGTGTTCGATACAGGGATAGTTCCCGGGCACTACAATGAGCAGTTCTTC.

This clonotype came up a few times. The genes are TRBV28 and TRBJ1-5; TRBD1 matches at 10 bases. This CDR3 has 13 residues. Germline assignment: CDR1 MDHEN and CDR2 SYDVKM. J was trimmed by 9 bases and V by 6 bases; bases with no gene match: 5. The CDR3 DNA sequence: TGTGCCAGCAGGCAGACAGGGGGCAGGCCCCAGCATTTT. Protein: CASRQTGGRPQHF.

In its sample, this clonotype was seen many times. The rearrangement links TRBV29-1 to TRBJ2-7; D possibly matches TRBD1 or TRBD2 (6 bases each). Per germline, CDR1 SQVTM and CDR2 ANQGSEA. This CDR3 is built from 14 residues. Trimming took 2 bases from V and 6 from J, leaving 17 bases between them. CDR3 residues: CSVEPQGTSREQYF. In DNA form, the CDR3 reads TGCAGCGTTGAACCCCAGGGGACTTCTCGCGAGCAGTACTTC.

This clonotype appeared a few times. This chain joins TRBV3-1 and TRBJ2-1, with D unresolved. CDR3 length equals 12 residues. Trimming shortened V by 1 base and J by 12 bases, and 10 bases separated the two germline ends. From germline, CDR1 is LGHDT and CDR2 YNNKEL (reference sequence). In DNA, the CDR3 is TGTGCCAGCAGCCAAGTCGGAAAAGGGCAGTTCTTC. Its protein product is CASSQVGKGQFF.

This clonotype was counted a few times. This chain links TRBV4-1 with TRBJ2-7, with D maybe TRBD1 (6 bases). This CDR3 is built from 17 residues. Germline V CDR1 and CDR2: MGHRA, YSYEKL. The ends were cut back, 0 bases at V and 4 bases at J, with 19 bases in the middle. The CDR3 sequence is CASSQDSPSGAQYEQYF. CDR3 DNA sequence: TGCGCCAGCAGCCAAGATAGCCCATCAGGGGCGCAGTACGAGCAGTACTTC.

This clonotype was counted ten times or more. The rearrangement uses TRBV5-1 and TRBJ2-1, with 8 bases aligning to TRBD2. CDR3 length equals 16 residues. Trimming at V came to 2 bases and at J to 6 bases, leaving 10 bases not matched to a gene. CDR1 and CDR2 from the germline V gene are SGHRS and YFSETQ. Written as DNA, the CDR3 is TGCGCCAGCAGCTTCGCGGCCGGGAGGGCCTTCAATGAGCAGTTCTTC. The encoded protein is CASSFAAGRAFNEQFF.

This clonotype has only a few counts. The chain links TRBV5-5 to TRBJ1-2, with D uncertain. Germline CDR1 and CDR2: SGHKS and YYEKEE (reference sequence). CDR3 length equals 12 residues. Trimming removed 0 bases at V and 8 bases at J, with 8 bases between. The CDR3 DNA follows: TGTGCCAGCAGCTTGGGGGTCGGCGGCTACACCTTC. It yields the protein CASSLGVGGYTF.

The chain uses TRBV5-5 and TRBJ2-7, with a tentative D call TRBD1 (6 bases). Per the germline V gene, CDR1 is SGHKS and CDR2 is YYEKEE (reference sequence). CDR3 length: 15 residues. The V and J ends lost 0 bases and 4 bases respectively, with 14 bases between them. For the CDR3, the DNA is TGTGCCAGCAGCTTGGCCGTGGGGGCTCAGTACGAGCAGTACTTC. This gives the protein CASSLAVGAQYEQYF.

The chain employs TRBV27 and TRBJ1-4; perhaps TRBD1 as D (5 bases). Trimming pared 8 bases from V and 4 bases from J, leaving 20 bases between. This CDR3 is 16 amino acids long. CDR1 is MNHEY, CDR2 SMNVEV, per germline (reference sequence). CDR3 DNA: TGTGCCAGCGGAATGAGGGGTGGGGGGGGTAATGAAAAACTGTTTTTT. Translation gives CASGMRGGGGNEKLFF.

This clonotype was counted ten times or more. CDR3 sequence (DNA): TGTGCCAGCAGTTACAGGGTGCGATACGAGCAGTACTTC. Translation gives CASSYRVRYEQYF. This sequence joins TRBV6-5 and TRBJ2-7, with D unresolved. V was shortened by 2 bases and J by 4 bases, with 9 bases between the two germline ends. The CDR3 covers 13 residues. Germline CDR1 is MNHEY and CDR2 is SVGAGI.

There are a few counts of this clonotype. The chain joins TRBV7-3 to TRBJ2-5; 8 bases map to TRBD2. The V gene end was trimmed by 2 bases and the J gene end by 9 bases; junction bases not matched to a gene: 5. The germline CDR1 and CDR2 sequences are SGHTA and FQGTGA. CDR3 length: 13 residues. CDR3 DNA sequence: TGTGCCAGCAGCTTAGGGCTTAGCGGGGCCCAGTACTTC. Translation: CASSLGLSGAQYF.

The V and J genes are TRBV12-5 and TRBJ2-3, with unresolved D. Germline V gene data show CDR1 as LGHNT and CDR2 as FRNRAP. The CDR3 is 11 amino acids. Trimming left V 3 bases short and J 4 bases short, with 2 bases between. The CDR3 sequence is CASGFSDTQYF. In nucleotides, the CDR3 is TGTGCTAGTGGTTTTTCAGATACGCAGTATTTT.

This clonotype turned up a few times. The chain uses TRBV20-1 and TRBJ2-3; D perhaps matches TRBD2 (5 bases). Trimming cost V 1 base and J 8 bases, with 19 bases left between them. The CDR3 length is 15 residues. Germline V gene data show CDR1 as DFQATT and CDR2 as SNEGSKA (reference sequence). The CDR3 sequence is CSARGADYDRGTQYF. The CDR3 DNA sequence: TGCAGTGCTAGAGGGGCCGACTACGACCGGGGTACGCAGTATTTT.

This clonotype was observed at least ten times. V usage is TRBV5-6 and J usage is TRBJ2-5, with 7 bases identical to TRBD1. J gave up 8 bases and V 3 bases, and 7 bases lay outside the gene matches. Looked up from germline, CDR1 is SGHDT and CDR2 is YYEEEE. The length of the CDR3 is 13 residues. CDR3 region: CASSWIKGATQYF. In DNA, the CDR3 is TGTGCCAGCAGCTGGATCAAGGGGGCTACCCAGTACTTC.